Below are 18 T cell receptor beta chains sequenced from a single sample in a study of blood T cell repertoires in COVID-19. Clones were read by immunoSEQ multiplex PCR, and TCRdb kept only the in-frame ones, dropping some. The data contain about 37,000 clones, about 87% of them seen just once; the ten biggest clones take up about 9.8%. Sequencing was carried out using peripheral blood. The receptors shown here come from a human donor in a cohort sampled during active COVID-19.

The V call is TRBV24-1, the J call TRBJ1-3, with D possibly matching TRBD1 (6 bases). Per germline, CDR1 KGHDR and CDR2 SFDVKD. Trimming removed 2 bases at V and 2 bases at J, with 9 bases between. The CDR3 spans 15 residues. The CDR3 region has the DNA TGTGCCACCAGTGATTCCGGACAGACTGGAAACACCATATATTTT. Amino acids: CATSDSGQTGNTIYF.

J is TRBJ1-3 and V is TRBV12-3 or TRBV12-4; maybe TRBD1 (6 bases). V lost 8 bases, J lost 3 bases, and 11 bases lay in between. This CDR3 comprises 13 residues. In nucleotides, the CDR3 is TGTGCCAGCTTTAGGGACATTGGAAACACCATATATTTT. This sequence encodes CASFRDIGNTIYF.

This clone was seen only once. The CDR3, as DNA: TGTGCCAGCAGCCAACGGACTGCTGCGAGCACAGATACGCAGTATTTT. Translation gives CASSQRTAASTDTQYF. The gene calls are TRBV3-1 (or the pseudogene TRBV3-2) and TRBJ2-3; D is perhaps TRBD2 (5 bases). Germline V gene lookup returns CDR1 LGHDT and CDR2 YNNKEL (reference sequence). The CDR3 sequence is 16 residues long. Between the trimmed V and J ends, which lost 2 bases and 0 bases, there was a span of 12 bases.

This clone appeared a few times. The chain recombines TRBV11-2 with TRBJ1-1, with D uncertain. CDR1 SGHAT and CDR2 FQNNGV come from the germline V gene. The CDR3 is 15 amino acids. The V end lost 1 base, the J end lost 3 bases, and 12 bases lay between the germline ends. CDR3 coding DNA: TGTGCCAGCAGCTTAGCAGGCCCGACGCACACTGAAGCTTTCTTT. Its protein product is CASSLAGPTHTEAFF.

This chain uses TRBV6-6 with TRBJ2-5, with 8 bases that match TRBD2. V shed 5 bases and J 1 base; nucleotides not matched to a gene: 18. The germline V gene encodes CDR1 MNHNY and CDR2 SVGAGI (reference sequence). The CDR3 has 19 amino acids. The CDR3 coding sequence is TGTGCCAGCAGTCTAACATTAGCGGGGTTGTCGGGGGGCCAAGAGACCCAGTACTTC. Translation: CASSLTLAGLSGGQETQYF.

This clone came up a few times. This sequence joins TRBV19 and TRBJ1-1; D gene uncertain. From germline, CDR1 is LNHDA and CDR2 SQIVND (reference sequence). The CDR3 contains 15 residues. Trimming took 3 bases from V and 8 from J, leaving 19 bases between them. CDR3 loop: CASSMGRQGRGEAFF. CDR3 sequence (DNA): TGTGCCAGTAGTATGGGGAGACAAGGGAGAGGAGAAGCTTTCTTT. Complete variable domain (other parts from reference TRBV19 and TRBJ1-1): DGGITQSPKYLFRKEGQNVTLSCEQNLNHDAMYWYRQDPGQGLRLIYYSQIVNDFQKGDIAEGYSVSREKKESFPLTVTSAQKNPTAFYLCASSMGRQGRGEAFFGQGTRLTVV.

This chain joins TRBV5-4 and TRBJ2-5, with 9 nucleotides matching TRBD1. This CDR3 has 15 residues. Unmatched junction bases numbered 7, after V lost 4 bases and J lost 3 bases. Germline V gene lookup returns CDR1 SGHNT and CDR2 YYREEE (reference sequence). The CDR3 loop reads CASSPRTGDEETQYF. CDR3 nucleotides: TGTGCCAGCAGCCCAAGGACAGGGGACGAAGAGACCCAGTACTTC.

V is TRBV6-1 and J is TRBJ1-2; TRBD1 agrees at 9 bases. V lost 3 bases, J lost 2 bases, and 4 bases stayed unmatched. Germline V gene sequence: CDR1 MNHNS, CDR2 SASEGT. The CDR3 is made up of 15 amino acids. CDR3 sequence reads: CASSDGDRVNYGYTF. CDR3 nucleotide sequence: TGTGCCAGCAGTGATGGGGACAGGGTAAACTATGGCTACACCTTC.

The J gene is TRBJ2-3, the V gene TRBV13; no reliable D call. CDR1 PRHDT and CDR2 FYEKMQ come from the germline V gene (reference sequence). The V end lost 5 bases, the J end lost 7 bases, and 13 bases lay between the germline ends. CDR3 size: 13 residues. The CDR3 here is CASSPAWQNTQYF. DNA for the CDR3: TGTGCCAGCAGCCCCGCTTGGCAGAATACGCAGTATTTT.

The chain couples TRBV6-5 to TRBJ2-2; tentative D call: TRBD2 (5 bases). The germline CDR1 and CDR2 sequences are MNHEY and SVGAGI. CDR3 size: 16 residues. Trimming left V 4 bases short and J 1 base short, with 13 bases between. CDR3 nucleotide sequence: TGTGCCAGCAGTTCCGCGGGTACCGAGAACACCGGGGAGCTGTTTTTT. Its protein product is CASSSAGTENTGELFF.

The chain is built from TRBV4-3 and TRBJ2-2, with 8 bases fitting TRBD2. V dropped 0 bases and J dropped 1; count of bases not matched to a gene: 7. CDR3 length: 18 amino acids. Germline CDR1 reads LGHNA; CDR2 reads YSLEER. Here the CDR3 DNA reads TGCGCCAGCAGCCAAGAATTTTCGCGGGGGGTGAACACCGGGGAGCTGTTTTTT. Amino acids: CASSQEFSRGVNTGELFF.

This chain connects TRBV5-6 to TRBJ1-5; 10 nucleotides match TRBD1. With V trimmed by 4 bases and J by 9 bases, 7 bases remained unmatched. This CDR3 comprises 14 residues. The V gene's germline CDR1 is SGHDT and CDR2 YYEEEE. CDR3 sequence: CASSLDRGQGPQHF. The CDR3 DNA sequence: TGTGCCAGCAGCCTCGACAGGGGGCAGGGGCCCCAGCATTTT.

The rearrangement links TRBV5-1 to TRBJ2-7, with TRBD2 matching over 12 bases. V gave up 0 bases and J gave up 3 bases; unmatched junction bases: 7. The germline V gene has CDR1 SGHRS and CDR2 YFSETQ. This CDR3 has 17 residues. The chain's CDR3 is CASSLALGLAGNYEQYF. The CDR3 DNA reads TGCGCCAGCAGCTTGGCCCTCGGACTAGCGGGGAACTACGAGCAGTACTTC.

V and J are TRBV7-2 and TRBJ1-2; perhaps TRBD1 as D (6 bases). V lost 5 bases, J lost 4 bases, and 14 bases lay in between. This CDR3 comprises 14 residues. Germline lookup yields CDR1 SGHTA and CDR2 FQGNSA. CDR3: CASSPKTGSYGYTF. CDR3 bases: TGTGCCAGCAGCCCTAAGACAGGATCCTATGGCTACACCTTC.

The CDR3 loop reads CASSRRQGQGGASYEQYF. CDR3 nucleotide sequence: TGTGCCAGCAGCCGTAGACAGGGACAGGGGGGGGCATCCTACGAGCAGTACTTC. This chain links TRBV7-8 with TRBJ2-7; 11 nucleotides match TRBD1. This CDR3 is built from 18 residues. V was clipped by 5 bases and J by 1 base; unmatched bases: 13. The germline CDR1 and CDR2 sequences are SGHVS and FQNEAQ.

This clone has just a few counts. V is TRBV7-2 and J is TRBJ2-3; tentatively, D is TRBD2 (6 bases). The germline V gene has CDR1 SGHTA and CDR2 FQGNSA. V lost 1 base to trimming and J lost 0 bases, with 14 bases between them. The CDR3 contains 17 residues. The DNA of the CDR3 is TGTGCCAGCAGCTTAGGCCCAGCGGGCCTTAGCACAGATACGCAGTATTTT. This gives the protein CASSLGPAGLSTDTQYF.

V and J are TRBV12-3 or TRBV12-4 and TRBJ1-3; no definite D call. Trimming left V 3 bases short and J 16 bases short, with 16 bases between. The CDR3 extends over 12 amino acids. The CDR3 region is CASSFGRPPLYF. For the CDR3, the DNA is TGTGCCAGCAGTTTCGGCAGGCCACCCCTTTATTTT.

The chain has TRBV5-4 and TRBJ2-5, with 7 bases fitting TRBD2. The CDR3 has 16 residues. The V gene end was trimmed by 5 bases and the J gene end by 3 bases; junction bases not matched to a gene: 13. CDR1 SGHNT and CDR2 YYREEE come from the germline V gene (reference sequence). CDR3 loop: CASRLGLRSGEETQYF. The CDR3 nucleotides are TGTGCCAGCAGGCTTGGGCTCCGGAGCGGGGAAGAGACCCAGTACTTC.